This paragraph reports one T cell receptor beta chain. Recruitment covered roughly 24 US areas and drew participants whose ages spanned 18 to 89 years. Source study methods: For nucleated cells, counts were estimated from reference gene primer amplification. Using immunoSEQ multiplex PCR, the repertoire was profiled, and TCRdb retains in-frame clones only, with some absent. V, J and clone size reflect that table, while D and trimming were determined from the DNA. The sample lists about 220,000 clones; 70% to 90% were seen once. The sample belongs to a study of blood T cell repertoires in COVID-19. V shed 3 bases, J shed 13 bases, and the junction held 5 bases outside the gene matches. Germline CDR1 reads MGHRA; CDR2 reads YSYEKL. This CDR3 is 14 amino acids long.

Sequencing was carried out using PBMCs or T cells enriched from blood (not recorded which). The sequence derives from a woman between 50 and 59 years old with acute COVID-19. The chain uses TRBV4-1 and TRBJ2-1; 14 bases are shared with TRBD2. The CDR3 DNA follows: TGCGCCAGCAGCCAGCTGACTAGCGGGAGGGCTCAGTTCTTC. As protein: CASSQLTSGRAQFF.